Described below is a single T cell receptor (beta chain) sequence and its context. For the second PCR, which ran for 7 to 11 cycles, a sample-barcoded 5' primer and a J-beta primer mix were used. Sequencing yielded, for each sample, at least 2.5 million paired-end reads carrying CDR3. TCRdb called the 5' RACE reads again in MiXCR, with one record for every CDR3 protein. The sample lists hundreds of thousands of distinct CDR3 sequences, about 30% occurring once. This sample was taken from a study of blood T cells in healthy people across ages. This CDR3 region has 15 residues. V dropped 5 bases and J dropped 3 bases, with 13 bases sitting between them. Germline CDR1 is SGHTA and CDR2 is FQGNSA.

The chain employs TRBV7-2 and TRBJ2-2, with D maybe TRBD1 (6 bases). The sequencing input was blood. This clonotype originated in a woman at least 80 years old in good health. CDR3 protein: CASSHLSGDTGELFF. The CDR3 DNA sequence: TGTGCCAGCAGCCACTTGTCAGGGGACACCGGGGAGCTGTTTTTT.